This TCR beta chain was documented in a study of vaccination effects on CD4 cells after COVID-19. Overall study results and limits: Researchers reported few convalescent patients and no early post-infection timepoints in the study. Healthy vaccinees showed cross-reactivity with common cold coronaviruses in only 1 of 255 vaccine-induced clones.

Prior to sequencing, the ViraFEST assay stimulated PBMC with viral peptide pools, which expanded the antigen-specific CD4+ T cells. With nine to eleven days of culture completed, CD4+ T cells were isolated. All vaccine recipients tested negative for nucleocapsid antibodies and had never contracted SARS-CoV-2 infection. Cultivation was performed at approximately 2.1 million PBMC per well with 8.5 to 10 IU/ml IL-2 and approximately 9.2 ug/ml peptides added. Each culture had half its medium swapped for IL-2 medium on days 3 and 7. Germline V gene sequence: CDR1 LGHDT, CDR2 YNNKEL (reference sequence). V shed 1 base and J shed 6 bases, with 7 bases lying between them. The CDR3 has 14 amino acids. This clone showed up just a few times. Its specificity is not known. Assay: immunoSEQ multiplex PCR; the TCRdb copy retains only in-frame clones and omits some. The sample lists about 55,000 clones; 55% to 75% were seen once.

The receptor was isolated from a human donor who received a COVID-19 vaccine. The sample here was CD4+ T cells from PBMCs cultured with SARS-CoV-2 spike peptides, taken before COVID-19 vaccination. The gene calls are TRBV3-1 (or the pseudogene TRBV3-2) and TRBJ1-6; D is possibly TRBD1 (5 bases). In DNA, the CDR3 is TGTGCCAGCAGCCAAGGAGGGGCTAATTCACCCCTCCACTTT. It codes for CASSQGGANSPLHF.